Listed below are T cell receptor beta chains from one sample, sequenced in a study of T cell repertoires in cytomegalovirus infection. TCRdb processed the reads anew with MiXCR; each CDR3 protein has one entry. In the table there are approximately 350,000 distinct CDR3 sequences, approximately 30% of which are singletons. These receptors are not linked to any known antigen. This material consisted of cultured PBMCs, taken from culture after CMV antigen stimulation. The receptors here all came from a human donor in good health (CMV status not recorded). Some clones in this sample may be carry-over from other donors' samples. Both conserved end residues are part of each CDR3. Each record gives: J gene, clone size, D gene, V gene, CDR3 DNA, CDR3 protein. D genes are given only for firm matches. Part of the rows lack a size; the others show once, few, many or a class for expanded clones.

TRBJ1-6,few,-,TRBV6-1,TGTGCCAGCGGGTCCTCCTCCTATAATTCACCCCTCCACTTT,CASGSSSYNSPLHF
TRBJ1-1,many,-,TRBV6-2/TRBV6-3,TGTGCCAGCAGTAATCCAAGACGGGGGGCGATGTACACTGAAGCTTTCTTT,CASSNPRRGAMYTEAFF
TRBJ2-3,-,-,TRBV20-1,TGCACCGTCACGGGCAACACAGATACGCAGTATTTT,CTVTGNTDTQYF
TRBJ2-7,many,-,TRBV7-2,TGTGCCAGCAGCTTAGGCGGCGGTTCCACCCCCCTCGAGCAGTACTTC,CASSLGGGSTPLEQYF
TRBJ2-3,-,TRBD2,TRBV5-4,TGTGCCAGCAGCGCAGGGACTAGCGCAGATACGCAGTATTTT,CASSAGTSADTQYF
TRBJ2-1,-,TRBD2,TRBV28,TGTGCCAGCAGTTCCCTCTTAGGACTAGCGGGAGGGATCTACAATGAGCAGTTCTTC,CASSSLLGLAGGIYNEQFF
TRBJ2-3,-,-,TRBV3-1,TGTGCCAGCAGCCGCCTGCCAGGTAGCACAGATACGCAGTATTTT,CASSRLPGSTDTQYF
TRBJ2-3,-,TRBD2,TRBV9,TGTGCCAGCAGCGTCGAGCGGGACAGCACAGATACGCAGTATTTT,CASSVERDSTDTQYF
TRBJ2-2,-,TRBD2,TRBV7-9,TGTGCCAGCAGCTTCCGGACTAGCGAGGTCGGGGAGCTGTTTTTT,CASSFRTSEVGELFF
TRBJ2-1,many,TRBD2,TRBV7-2,TGTGCCAGCAGCACCGGGACTAGCTCCTACAATGAGCAGTTCTTC,CASSTGTSSYNEQFF
TRBJ2-1,-,-,TRBV30,TGTGCCTGGAGTGCGTTAGCGGCTGCCTACAATGAGCAGTTCTTC,CAWSALAAAYNEQFF
TRBJ2-1,-,TRBD2,TRBV19,TGTGCCAGTAGATCGGGACTAGCGGTGACCTCCTACAATGAGCAGTTCTTC,CASRSGLAVTSYNEQFF
TRBJ2-5,-,-,TRBV4-1,TGCGCCAGCAGCCAAGTGGGGCTGGGAGAGACCCAGTACTTC,CASSQVGLGETQYF
TRBJ2-1,-,TRBD1,TRBV19,TGTGCCAGTAGTATAGCTCCGGGACAGGGGGATTACAATGAGCAGTTCTTC,CASSIAPGQGDYNEQFF
TRBJ2-1,few,-,TRBV27,TGTGCCAGCAGTCGACAGGGTGCGGGACCCTACAATGAGCAGTTCTTC,CASSRQGAGPYNEQFF
TRBJ2-5,-,TRBD2,TRBV7-9,TGTGCCAGCAGCGTGGACCCCGGGACTAGCGGGAGAATCCAAGAGACCCAGTACTTC,CASSVDPGTSGRIQETQYF
TRBJ2-1,-,TRBD2,TRBV4-1,TGCGCCAGCAGACCACCCGGGACTAGCGCCTACAATGAGCAGTTCTTC,CASRPPGTSAYNEQFF
TRBJ1-1,-,-,TRBV6-5,TGTGCCAGCAGTTACGGGACGGTGAACACTGAAGCTTTCTTT,CASSYGTVNTEAFF
TRBJ1-1,few,-,TRBV10-3,TGTGCCATCAGTCTCCGACACTCCGATACTGAAGCTTTCTTT,CAISLRHSDTEAFF
TRBJ2-2,few,-,TRBV20-1,TGCAGTGCTAGTTTGGGGAACACCGGGGAGCTGTTTTTT,CSASLGNTGELFF
TRBJ2-5,few,-,TRBV27,TGTGCCAGCAGCCACCTGTTCGGTGGCTTGGAGACCCAGTACTTC,CASSHLFGGLETQYF
TRBJ1-2,many,-,TRBV19,TGTGCCAGTAGTGCGGGACCTCGTCCTGGCTACACCTTC,CASSAGPRPGYTF
TRBJ2-3,few,-,TRBV7-2,TGTGCCAGCAGCTTAGCGCCGGGGCCTAATACGCAGTATTTT,CASSLAPGPNTQYF
TRBJ2-1,many,TRBD1,TRBV7-8,TGTGCCAGCAGCCAAGAACTGACAGGGGGGAGGGATATCTACAATGAGCAGTTCTTC,CASSQELTGGRDIYNEQFF
TRBJ1-2,-,-,TRBV4-3,TGCGCCAGCAGCCAATTTACCGGACGGAACTACACCTTC,CASSQFTGRNYTF
TRBJ1-6,-,TRBD1,TRBV7-2,TGTGCCAGCAGCGCGGGACAGGGGAGCAATTCACCCCTCCACTTT,CASSAGQGSNSPLHF
TRBJ2-3,once,-,TRBV6-5,TGTGCCACCAGTGATCGGGGGACGGGCACAGATACGCAGTATTTT,CATSDRGTGTDTQYF
TRBJ1-3,-,-,TRBV13,TGTGCCAGCAGCTCGATTCCAATGACAGAGAGCTCTGGAAACACCATATATTTT,CASSSIPMTESSGNTIYF
TRBJ2-1,-,TRBD1,TRBV4-1,TGCGCCAGCAGCCAAGATCTGGCGGTGGGACAGGGAGCTGATGAGCAGTTCTTC,CASSQDLAVGQGADEQFF
TRBJ2-3,-,-,TRBV7-9,TGTGCCAGCAGCTCCCATCTTTCTTGGGACCCTAGCACAGATACGCAGTATTTT,CASSSHLSWDPSTDTQYF
TRBJ2-7,-,-,TRBV7-2,TGTGCCAGCAGCTTACTGTACAGGGATGCCTACGAGCAGTACTTC,CASSLLYRDAYEQYF
TRBJ1-1,-,-,TRBV25-1,TGTGCGACCCTTGGTGCAGGGTCTTACACTGAAGCTTTCTTT,CATLGAGSYTEAFF
TRBJ2-3,-,TRBD2,TRBV19,TGTGCCAGTACCAGGACTAGCGGGAGAAGGGCAGATACGCAGTATTTT,CASTRTSGRRADTQYF
TRBJ1-6,-,TRBD1,TRBV5-1,TGCGCCAGCAGCTTCGAGACAGGGCGTAATTCACCCCTCCACTTT,CASSFETGRNSPLHF
TRBJ2-3,many,TRBD2,TRBV15,TGTGCCACCAGCAGAGAGCAAAAAGCGGGAGTCGGACTCACAGATACGCAGTATTTT,CATSREQKAGVGLTDTQYF
TRBJ2-1,many,TRBD2,TRBV7-2,TGTGCCAGCAGCTTTTGGAAAGCGGGGCCTGCCTACAATGAGCAGTTCTTC,CASSFWKAGPAYNEQFF
TRBJ2-5,-,-,TRBV14,TGTGCCAGCAGCCGTTCCTTGTACCAAGAGACCCAGTACTTC,CASSRSLYQETQYF
TRBJ1-5,-,-,TRBV2,TGTGCCAGCCGGAGGAAGAACCTAGTGAGGCAGCCCCAGCATTTT,CASRRKNLVRQPQHF
TRBJ1-1,-,-,TRBV6-1,TGTGCCAGCAGTTCGGTTGCAGGTATGAACACTGAAGCTTTCTTT,CASSSVAGMNTEAFF
TRBJ2-7,few,TRBD1,TRBV29-1,TGCAGCGTTACAGGGGGCCCCTACGAGCAGTACTTC,CSVTGGPYEQYF
TRBJ2-3,medium-sized,-,TRBV7-6,TGTGCCAGCAGCTTCCGCACAGATACGCAGTATTTT,CASSFRTDTQYF
TRBJ2-4,-,-,TRBV6-5,TGTGCCAGCAGACAGGGTTGGAAAAACATTCAGTACTTC,CASRQGWKNIQYF
TRBJ1-2,-,TRBD1,TRBV11-2,TGTGCCAGCAGCCAAACCCGGACAGGGGATGGCTACACCTTC,CASSQTRTGDGYTF
TRBJ2-3,few,-,TRBV20-1,TGCAGTGCTGAGAACCTAGCCCCAACCACAGATACGCAGTATTTT,CSAENLAPTTDTQYF
TRBJ2-4,few,-,TRBV6-2/TRBV6-3,TGTGCCAGCAGTACCCAGCAAGAAAACATTCAGTACTTC,CASSTQQENIQYF
TRBJ2-7,-,TRBD2,TRBV18,TGTGCCAGCTCACCACGGACTAGCACCGAGCAGTACTTC,CASSPRTSTEQYF
TRBJ1-5,-,-,TRBV28,TGTGCCAGCAGTAGGGACTTCCTACATCAGCCCCAGCATTTT,CASSRDFLHQPQHF
TRBJ2-1,-,-,TRBV7-6,TGTGCCAGCAGCTTAACTAGCTTCGACAATGAGCAGTTCTTC,CASSLTSFDNEQFF
TRBJ2-2,few,TRBD2,TRBV19,TGTGCCAGTAGTATAGTAGCGGGGGCCACCGGGGAGCTGTTTTTT,CASSIVAGATGELFF
TRBJ2-2,-,-,TRBV6-2/TRBV6-3,TGTGCCAGCAGCACGCCGGCAGGGAAATCCCTTGGCACCGGGGAGCTGTTTTTT,CASSTPAGKSLGTGELFF
TRBJ1-2,-,TRBD1,TRBV12-5,TGTGCTAGTGGTCCAACAGACAGGGGACATGGCTACACCTTC,CASGPTDRGHGYTF
TRBJ2-7,-,TRBD2,TRBV28,TGTGCCAGCAGTTTATTGGTCGATGGGACTAGCGGTTACGAGCAGTACTTC,CASSLLVDGTSGYEQYF
TRBJ2-4,-,-,TRBV19,TGTGCCAGTAGTATTACACCTCGGGGGGCCAAAAACATTCAGTACTTC,CASSITPRGAKNIQYF